Following are 25 T cell receptor beta chains from one sample sequenced in a study of cytotoxic CD8 clonotypes in ibrutinib-treated CLL. TCRdb's copy holds only in-frame clones and misses some; the assay was immunoSEQ multiplex PCR. The sample shows about 56,000 clones, 55% to 65% of them seen only once. This specimen consisted of PBMCs, obtained after 24 months of ibrutinib treatment. These receptors were collected from a human donor with chronic lymphocytic leukemia.

This sequence joins TRBV11-3 and TRBJ2-7; TRBD2 is a possible D gene (5 bases). This CDR3 spans 14 amino acids. The V gene lost 0 bases and the J gene lost 5 bases, with 11 bases spanning the gap. CDR1 is SGHNT, CDR2 YENEEA, per germline. CDR3 sequence: CASSLDGVPDEQYV. In DNA form, the CDR3 reads TGTGCCAGCAGCTTAGACGGGGTACCCGACGAGCAGTACGTC.

J is TRBJ2-5 and V is TRBV27, with TRBD2 matching 9 bases. CDR1 and CDR2 (germline): MNHEY, SMNVEV (reference sequence). Unmatched junction bases numbered 5, after V lost 4 bases and J lost 5 bases. CDR3 size: 14 residues. The CDR3 coding sequence is TGTGCCAGCAGTTCGGGCGGGGGGGTGGAGACCCAGTACTTC. Its translation is CASSSGGGVETQYF.

The chain employs TRBV18 and TRBJ2-3; a possible D gene is TRBD2 (5 bases). V was clipped by 3 bases and J by 0 bases, with 10 bases between them. In germline, CDR1 is KGHSH, CDR2 LQKENI. The CDR3 loop spans 15 amino acids. CDR3 nucleotides: TGTGCCAGCTCACCCGATACTAGAAGCACAGATACGCAGTATTTT. Its translation: CASSPDTRSTDTQYF.

The genes are TRBV15 and TRBJ2-3; 9 bases are a match to TRBD1. The CDR3 has 15 residues. V dropped 3 bases and J dropped 3; count of bases not matched to a gene: 4. Germline V CDR1 and CDR2: LNHNV, YYDKDF (reference sequence). The CDR3 reads CATSRGQGGTDTQYF. The CDR3 nucleotides are TGTGCCACCAGCAGGGGACAGGGTGGAACAGATACGCAGTATTTT.

The chain recombines TRBV12-5 with TRBJ2-7; 16 bases fit TRBD2. Per germline, CDR1 LGHNT and CDR2 FRNRAP. The CDR3 contains 18 residues. With V trimmed by 8 bases and J by 6 bases, 16 bases remained unmatched. The CDR3 region has the DNA TGTGCTAGTTCCCAGGGACTAGCGGGAGGGCCCAAGTCTGCCGAGCAGTACTTC. It yields the protein CASSQGLAGGPKSAEQYF. The full variable domain, with the rest looked up from reference TRBV12-5 and TRBJ2-7, is DARVTQTPRHKVTEMGQEVTMRCQPILGHNTVFWYRQTMMQGLELLAYFRNRAPLDDSGMPKDRFSAEMPDATLATLKIQPSEPRDSAVYFCASSQGLAGGPKSAEQYFGPGTRLTVT.

V gene TRBV9 combines with J gene TRBJ2-5; D not certain. The germline gives CDR1 SGDLS, CDR2 YYNGEE. V dropped 0 bases and J dropped 0 bases, with 3 bases sitting between them. The CDR3 sequence is 13 residues long. The DNA of the CDR3 is TGTGCCAGCAGCGTAGGGTACCAAGAGACCCAGTACTTC. It yields the protein CASSVGYQETQYF.

This clone is medium-sized by share. J is TRBJ2-1 and V is TRBV5-1, with D unclear. CDR3 length: 18 residues. Trimming took 0 bases from V and 0 from J, leaving 16 bases between them. The germline V gene has CDR1 SGHRS and CDR2 YFSETQ. This chain's CDR3 is CASSLGLIGRFSYNEQFF. The CDR3 DNA follows: TGCGCCAGCAGCTTGGGTCTTATCGGTAGGTTCTCCTACAATGAGCAGTTCTTC. Full variable domain (outside the CDR3, taken from reference TRBV5-1 and TRBJ2-1): KAGVTQTPRYLIKTRGQQVTLSCSPISGHRSVSWYQQTPGQGLQFLFEYFSETQRNKGNFPGRFSGRQFSNSRSEMNVSTLELGDSALYLCASSLGLIGRFSYNEQFFGPGTRLTVL.

The chain carries TRBV27 and TRBJ1-3, with D perhaps matching TRBD1 (5 bases). The germline V and J ends were trimmed by 5 bases and 4 bases, with 9 bases remaining between them. CDR1 is MNHEY and CDR2 is SMNVEV in the germline V gene (reference sequence). CDR3 size: 13 residues. The CDR3 nucleotides are TGTGCCAGCAGTCCCCGGACAGGAAACACCATATATTTT. Translating it yields CASSPRTGNTIYF.

The chain links TRBV7-9 to TRBJ2-5; TRBD2 matches 8 bases. Per the germline V gene, CDR1 is SEHNR and CDR2 is FQNEAQ (reference sequence). Unmatched junction bases numbered 9, after V lost 2 bases and J lost 4 bases. CDR3 length equals 16 residues. The CDR3 is CASSLLQAGGGETQYF. CDR3 DNA: TGTGCCAGCAGCTTACTCCAGGCGGGAGGTGGAGAGACCCAGTACTTC.

This sequence joins TRBV6-5 and TRBJ2-7; 7 bases map to TRBD2. Trimming removed 4 bases from V and 5 bases from J; junction bases left unmatched: 8. Germline-derived CDR1 and CDR2 are MNHEY and SVGAGI. The CDR3 loop spans 14 amino acids. Here the CDR3 DNA reads TGTGCCAGCAGTTTCCTGGGGGGGGTGAACGAGCAGTACGTC. This gives the protein CASSFLGGVNEQYV.

This chain connects TRBV18 to TRBJ2-3; unclear D gene. The V end lost 6 bases, the J end lost 9 bases, and 16 bases lay between the germline ends. The germline CDR1 and CDR2 sequences are KGHSH and LQKENI. CDR3 size: 13 residues. The CDR3 region is CASSPGETSTQYF. The CDR3 DNA reads as TGTGCCAGCTCCCCCGGCGAGACTTCAACGCAGTATTTT.

The V gene is TRBV9, the J gene TRBJ2-1; 10 bases line up with TRBD2. CDR1 SGDLS and CDR2 YYNGEE come from the germline V gene. The V gene end was trimmed by 0 bases and the J gene end by 0 bases; junction bases not matched to a gene: 3. The CDR3 loop spans 17 amino acids. CDR3 DNA: TGTGCCAGCAGCGTAGGGGCTAGCGGGAGCTCCTACAATGAGCAGTTCTTC. Protein: CASSVGASGSSYNEQFF.

The chain joins TRBV29-1 to TRBJ2-3; possible D gene TRBD2, 5 bases. CDR3 length equals 13 residues. The V end lost 6 bases, the J end lost 7 bases, and 17 bases lay between the germline ends. Germline V gene lookup returns CDR1 SQVTM and CDR2 ANQGSEA. For the CDR3, the DNA is TGCAGCGTCCACGGGGTAGGGTCGTATACGCAGTATTTT. Amino acid sequence: CSVHGVGSYTQYF.

This chain links TRBV5-1 with TRBJ1-2, with unresolved D. V gave up 5 bases and J gave up 5 bases, with 16 bases separating them. Looked up from germline, CDR1 is SGHRS and CDR2 is YFSETQ. The CDR3 is made up of 14 amino acids. DNA of the CDR3: TGCGCCAGCAGACCCCGGCAGACCTTGTATGGCTACACCTTC. Protein sequence: CASRPRQTLYGYTF.

The sample holds a few counts of this clone. CDR3 sequence reads: CASSLRDAGGYGYTF. The CDR3 nucleotides are TGCGCCAGCAGCCTTAGGGACGCCGGGGGCTATGGCTACACCTTC. V usage is TRBV5-1 and J usage is TRBJ1-2; maybe TRBD1 (5 bases). The CDR3 loop spans 15 amino acids. CDR1 and CDR2 from the germline V gene are SGHRS and YFSETQ. Trimming cost V 4 bases and J 4 bases, with 17 bases left between them.

The CDR3 sequence is CASSYGASGRETQYF. The CDR3 DNA reads as TGTGCCAGCAGTTACGGGGCTAGCGGGAGGGAGACCCAGTACTTC. The rearrangement uses TRBV6-5 and TRBJ2-5; TRBD2 aligns across 11 bases. The germline CDR1 and CDR2 sequences are MNHEY and SVGAGI. J was trimmed by 5 bases and V by 2 bases; bases with no gene match: 4. This CDR3 is built from 15 residues.

The chain carries TRBV7-2 and TRBJ1-2; D is perhaps TRBD1 (5 bases). Deletions cut 0 bases from V and 6 bases from J, with 8 bases between. Germline V CDR1 and CDR2: SGHTA, FQGNSA. The CDR3 covers 13 residues. The CDR3 DNA sequence: TGTGCCAGCAGCTTAGCGCAAGGGGATGGCTACACCTTC. Translation: CASSLAQGDGYTF.

The chain uses TRBV11-1 and TRBJ2-5, with D perhaps matching TRBD2 (6 bases). CDR1 is SGHAT, CDR2 FQDESV, per germline (reference sequence). V dropped 5 bases and J dropped 2 bases, with 12 bases sitting between them. The CDR3 runs to 14 residues. This CDR3 is CASSPGAGQETQYF. The CDR3 nucleotides read TGTGCCAGCAGCCCCGGTGCGGGGCAAGAGACCCAGTACTTC.

This clone appeared many times. The CDR3: CASSIGQNTDTQYF. CDR3 DNA: TGTGCCAGCAGCATAGGGCAGAACACAGATACGCAGTATTTT. The chain links TRBV7-9 to TRBJ2-3; the D is unclear. Germline CDR1 SEHNR, CDR2 FQNEAQ (reference sequence). The V and J ends lost 5 bases and 2 bases respectively, with 11 bases between them. This CDR3 region has 14 residues.

The V gene is TRBV9, the J gene TRBJ2-2; 11 bases align to TRBD2. The length of the CDR3 is 17 residues. J lost 1 base, V lost 5 bases, and 7 bases had no gene match. The germline CDR1 and CDR2 sequences are SGDLS and YYNGEE. The CDR3 DNA reads as TGTGCCAGCAGAGGGATCGGGACTAGCGGGAACACCGGGGAGCTGTTTTTT. It yields the protein CASRGIGTSGNTGELFF.

This CDR3 is CASSLAGAGVGELFF. CDR3 DNA sequence: TGTGCCAGCAGCTTAGCGGGAGCAGGGGTCGGGGAGCTGTTTTTT. The chain recombines TRBV11-1 with TRBJ2-2; D possibly corresponds to TRBD1 (6 bases). CDR1 and CDR2 from the germline V gene are SGHAT and FQDESV (reference sequence). The V end lost 0 bases, the J end lost 7 bases, and 12 bases lay between the germline ends. There are 15 residues in the CDR3.

The rearrangement joins TRBV28 to TRBJ1-2; D gene unclear. The CDR3 contains 12 residues. V gave up 7 bases and J gave up 7 bases, with 13 bases separating them. CDR1 and CDR2 (germline): MDHEN, SYDVKM. As DNA, the CDR3 is TGTGCCAGCACCCGGGAGGGTGGTGGCTACACCTTC. Its translation: CASTREGGGYTF.

This clone was seen a few times. The chain couples TRBV29-1 to TRBJ1-5; weak D call: TRBD1 (5 bases). V gave up 4 bases and J gave up 4 bases, with 8 bases separating them. Germline CDR1 is SQVTM and CDR2 is ANQGSEA. The CDR3 contains 12 residues. The CDR3 bases are TGCAGCGTTGGCTCAGGGAATCAGCCCCAGCATTTT. Protein product: CSVGSGNQPQHF.

The J gene is TRBJ1-5, the V gene TRBV19, with TRBD1 as a possible D gene (5 bases). Trimming cost V 10 bases and J 1 base, with 14 bases left between them. CDR3 size: 14 residues. The V gene's germline CDR1 is LNHDA and CDR2 SQIVND (reference sequence). The DNA of the CDR3 is TGTGCCACAGGGTGGATAGGGAGCAATCAGCCCCAGCATTTT. It specifies CATGWIGSNQPQHF.

The chain employs TRBV27 and TRBJ2-1; no clear D gene. With 6 bases removed from V and 6 bases from J, the gap between germline ends came to 9 bases. The CDR3 runs to 12 residues. Germline V gives CDR1 MNHEY, CDR2 SMNVEV (reference sequence). In DNA, the CDR3 is TGTGCCAGCAGGACCACAATCAATGAGCAGTTCTTC. Translation gives CASRTTINEQFF.